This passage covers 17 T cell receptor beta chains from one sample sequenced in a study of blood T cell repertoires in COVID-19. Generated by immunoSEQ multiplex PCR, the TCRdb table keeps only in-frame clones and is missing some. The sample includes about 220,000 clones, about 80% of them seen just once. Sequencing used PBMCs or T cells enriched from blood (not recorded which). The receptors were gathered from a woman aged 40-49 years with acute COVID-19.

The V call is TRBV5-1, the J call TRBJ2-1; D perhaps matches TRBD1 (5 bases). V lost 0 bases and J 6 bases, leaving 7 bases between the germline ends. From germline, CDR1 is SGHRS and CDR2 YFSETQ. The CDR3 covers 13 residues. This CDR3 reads CASSLDRSNEQFF. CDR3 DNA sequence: TGCGCCAGCAGCTTGGACAGGTCCAATGAGCAGTTCTTC.

In nucleotides, the CDR3 is TGCGCCAGCAGCTTGGTTTCTAGTGGAAGCACAGATACGCAGTATTTT. This codes for CASSLVSSGSTDTQYF. The V gene is TRBV5-1, the J gene TRBJ2-3; D gene ambiguous. The germline V gene has CDR1 SGHRS and CDR2 YFSETQ. CDR3 size: 16 residues. V lost 0 bases to trimming and J lost 0 bases, with 11 bases between them.

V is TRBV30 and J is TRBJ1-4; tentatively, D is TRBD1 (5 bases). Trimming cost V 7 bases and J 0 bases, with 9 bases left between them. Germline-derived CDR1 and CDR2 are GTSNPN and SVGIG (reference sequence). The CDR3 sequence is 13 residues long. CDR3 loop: CASQGTTNEKLFF. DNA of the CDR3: TGTGCCTCCCAGGGAACAACTAATGAAAAACTGTTTTTT.

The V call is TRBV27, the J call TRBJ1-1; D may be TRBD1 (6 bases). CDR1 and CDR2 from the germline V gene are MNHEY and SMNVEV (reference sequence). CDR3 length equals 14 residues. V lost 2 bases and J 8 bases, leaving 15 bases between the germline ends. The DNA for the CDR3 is TGTGCCAGCAGTTTACGGGGGGGCGCGGCCGAAGCTTTCTTT. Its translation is CASSLRGGAAEAFF.

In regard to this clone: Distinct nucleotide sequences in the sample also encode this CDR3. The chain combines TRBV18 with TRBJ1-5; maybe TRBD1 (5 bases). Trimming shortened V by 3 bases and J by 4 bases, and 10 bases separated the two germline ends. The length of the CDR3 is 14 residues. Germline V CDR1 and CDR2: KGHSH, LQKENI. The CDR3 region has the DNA TGTGCCAGCTCACCCGGGGGGGGGAATCAGCCCCAGCATTTT. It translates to CASSPGGGNQPQHF.

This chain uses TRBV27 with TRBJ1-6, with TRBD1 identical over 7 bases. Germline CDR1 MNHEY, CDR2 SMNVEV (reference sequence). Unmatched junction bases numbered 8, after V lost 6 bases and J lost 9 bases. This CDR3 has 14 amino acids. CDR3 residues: CASSPTGNLSPLHF. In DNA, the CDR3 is TGTGCCAGCAGCCCGACAGGGAATCTTTCACCCCTCCACTTT.

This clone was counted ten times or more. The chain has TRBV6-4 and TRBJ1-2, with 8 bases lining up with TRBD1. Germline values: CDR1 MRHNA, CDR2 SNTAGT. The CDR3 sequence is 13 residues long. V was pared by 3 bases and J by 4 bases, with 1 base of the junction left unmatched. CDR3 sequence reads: CASSETGAYGYTF. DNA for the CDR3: TGTGCCAGCAGTGAGACAGGGGCCTATGGCTACACCTTC.

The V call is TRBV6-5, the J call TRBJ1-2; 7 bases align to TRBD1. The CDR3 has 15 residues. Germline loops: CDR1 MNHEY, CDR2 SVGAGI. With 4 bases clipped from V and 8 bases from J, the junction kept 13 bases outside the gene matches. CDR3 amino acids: CASSSGRQGIRGYTF. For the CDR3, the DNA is TGTGCCAGCAGTTCGGGTAGACAGGGTATCAGGGGCTACACCTTC.

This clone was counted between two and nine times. The CDR3 nucleotides are TGTGCCAGCAGCTTGGATGCGGGTTTAGTTTACGAGCAGTACTTC. This sequence encodes CASSLDAGLVYEQYF. The rearrangement joins TRBV5-5 to TRBJ2-7; D is possibly TRBD2 (5 bases). Trimming took 0 bases from V and 4 from J, leaving 14 bases between them. CDR1 and CDR2 (germline): SGHKS, YYEKEE (reference sequence). The CDR3 has 15 amino acids.

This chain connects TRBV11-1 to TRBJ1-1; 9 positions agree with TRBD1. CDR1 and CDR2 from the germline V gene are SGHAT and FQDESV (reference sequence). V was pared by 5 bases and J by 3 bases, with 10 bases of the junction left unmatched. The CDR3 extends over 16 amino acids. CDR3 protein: CASSIGQGIGYTEAFF. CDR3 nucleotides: TGTGCCAGCAGCATAGGACAGGGGATCGGGTACACTGAAGCTTTCTTT. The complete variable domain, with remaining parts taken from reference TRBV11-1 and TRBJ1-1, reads EAEVAQSPRYKITEKSQAVAFWCDPISGHATLYWYRQILGQGPELLVQFQDESVVDDSQLPKDRFSAERLKGVDSTLKIQPAELGDSAMYLCASSIGQGIGYTEAFFGQGTRLTVV.

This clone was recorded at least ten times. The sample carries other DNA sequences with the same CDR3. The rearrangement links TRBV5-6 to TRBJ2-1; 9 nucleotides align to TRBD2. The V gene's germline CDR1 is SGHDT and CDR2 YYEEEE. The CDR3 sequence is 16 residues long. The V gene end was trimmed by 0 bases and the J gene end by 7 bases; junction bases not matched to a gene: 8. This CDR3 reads CASSLVAGGPGNEQFF. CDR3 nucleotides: TGTGCCAGCAGCTTGGTTGCGGGGGGGCCTGGTAATGAGCAGTTCTTC.

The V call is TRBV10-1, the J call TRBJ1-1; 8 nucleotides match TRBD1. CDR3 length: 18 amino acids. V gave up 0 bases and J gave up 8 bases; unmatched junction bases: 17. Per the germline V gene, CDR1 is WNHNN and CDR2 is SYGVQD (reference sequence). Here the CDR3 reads CASSESSPGTGFGWEAFF. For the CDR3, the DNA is TGCGCCAGCAGTGAGTCAAGTCCCGGGACAGGTTTCGGCTGGGAAGCTTTCTTT.

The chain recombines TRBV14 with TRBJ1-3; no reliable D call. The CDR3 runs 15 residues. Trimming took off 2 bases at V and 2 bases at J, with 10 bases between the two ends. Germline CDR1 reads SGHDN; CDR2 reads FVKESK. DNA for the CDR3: TGTGCCAGCAGCCAACATGGGGAGGCTGGAAACACCATATATTTT. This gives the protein CASSQHGEAGNTIYF.

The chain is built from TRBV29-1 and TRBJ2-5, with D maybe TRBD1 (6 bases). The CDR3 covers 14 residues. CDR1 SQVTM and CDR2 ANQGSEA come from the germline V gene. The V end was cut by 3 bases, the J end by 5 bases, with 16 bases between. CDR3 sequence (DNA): TGCAGCGTTGAGACAGGCCTAAGTCGGGAGACCCAGTACTTC. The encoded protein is CSVETGLSRETQYF. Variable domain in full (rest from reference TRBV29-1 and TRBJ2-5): SAVISQKPSRDICQRGTSLTIQCQVDSQVTMMFWYRQQPGQSLTLIATANQGSEATYESGFVIDKFPISRPNLTFSTLTVSNMSPEDSSIYLCSVETGLSRETQYFGPGTRLLVL.

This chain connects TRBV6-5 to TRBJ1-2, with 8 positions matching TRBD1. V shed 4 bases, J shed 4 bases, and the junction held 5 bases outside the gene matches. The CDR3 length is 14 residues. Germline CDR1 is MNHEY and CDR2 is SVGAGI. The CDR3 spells CASSFTGGGYGYTF. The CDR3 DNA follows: TGTGCCAGCAGTTTCACAGGGGGGGGCTATGGCTACACCTTC.

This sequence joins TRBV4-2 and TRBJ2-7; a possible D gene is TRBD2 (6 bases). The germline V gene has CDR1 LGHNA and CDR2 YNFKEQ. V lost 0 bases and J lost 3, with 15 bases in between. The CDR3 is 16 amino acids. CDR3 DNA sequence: TGTGCCAGCAGCCAAGATACGGGGGAACTAAACTACGAGCAGTACTTC. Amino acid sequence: CASSQDTGELNYEQYF.

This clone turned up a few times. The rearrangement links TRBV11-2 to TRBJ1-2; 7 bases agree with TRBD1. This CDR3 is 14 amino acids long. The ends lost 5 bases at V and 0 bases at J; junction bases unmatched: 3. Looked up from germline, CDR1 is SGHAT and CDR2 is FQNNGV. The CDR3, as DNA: TGTGCCAGCAGCCCGACAGGGTCTAACTATGGCTACACCTTC. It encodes CASSPTGSNYGYTF.